This entry concerns a single T cell receptor (beta chain). This entry belongs to a study of blood T cell repertoires in COVID-19. Clones were read by immunoSEQ multiplex PCR, and TCRdb kept only the in-frame ones, dropping some. This sample yields about 240,000 clones, of which 88% are seen a single time; 0.95% to 1% belongs to the top ten. The CDR3 is 15 amino acids. CDR1 and CDR2 from the germline V gene are SGHNT and YYREEE (reference sequence). V lost 0 bases and J lost 6; bases outside the gene matches: 4. Sequencing was done on a sample of peripheral blood. This clonotype was obtained from a woman aged 40 to 49 who had recovered from COVID-19. The genes are TRBV5-4 and TRBJ1-5; the match to TRBD1 covers 9 bases. Here the CDR3 reads CASSLGVDRGQPQHF. In nucleotides, the CDR3 is TGTGCCAGCAGCTTGGGTGTGGACAGGGGTCAGCCCCAGCATTTT.